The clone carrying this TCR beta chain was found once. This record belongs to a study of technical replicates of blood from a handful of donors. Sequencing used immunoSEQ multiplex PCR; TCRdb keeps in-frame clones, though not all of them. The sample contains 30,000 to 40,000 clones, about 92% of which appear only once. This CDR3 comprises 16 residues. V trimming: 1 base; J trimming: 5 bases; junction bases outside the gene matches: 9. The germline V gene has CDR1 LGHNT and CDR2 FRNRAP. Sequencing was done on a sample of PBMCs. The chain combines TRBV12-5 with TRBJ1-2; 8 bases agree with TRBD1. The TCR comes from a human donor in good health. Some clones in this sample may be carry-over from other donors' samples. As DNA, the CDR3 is TGTGCTAGTGGTTTGGGAAGGACAGGGAGAGGTTATGGCTACACCTTC. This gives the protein CASGLGRTGRGYGYTF.